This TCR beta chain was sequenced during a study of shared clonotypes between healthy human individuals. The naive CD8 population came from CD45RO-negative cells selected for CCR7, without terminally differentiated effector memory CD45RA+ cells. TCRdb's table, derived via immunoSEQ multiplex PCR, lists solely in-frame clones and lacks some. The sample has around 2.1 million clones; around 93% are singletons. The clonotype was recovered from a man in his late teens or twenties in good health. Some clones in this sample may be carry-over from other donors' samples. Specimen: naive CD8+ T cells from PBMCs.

This chain's CDR3 is CASSSPGGGPYEQYF. CDR3 in DNA: TGTGCCAGCAGCAGCCCAGGAGGGGGACCCTACGAGCAGTACTTC. The chain uses TRBV7-9 and TRBJ2-7; the D call may be TRBD1 or TRBD2 (6 bases each). The V end was cut by 5 bases, the J end by 2 bases, with 16 bases between. The CDR3 length is 15 residues. Looked up from germline, CDR1 is SEHNR and CDR2 is FQNEAQ (reference sequence).